The rows below give T cell receptor beta chains drawn from one sample of a study of breast tumors, draining lymph nodes, adjacent tissues. TCRdb independently ran MiXCR on the multiplex PCR reads; one entry per CDR3 protein. The sample has 45,000 or so distinct CDR3 sequences; around 23% are singletons. The specimen sequenced was breast tumor tissue. Receptors originate from a female donor with breast cancer. Some clones in this sample may be carry-over from other donors' samples. CDR3s include the opening cysteine and the closing phenylalanine or tryptophan. The D gene is left open where the match is weak. Size is stated for part of the rows, as once, few or many counts, or as a class when the clone is expanded.

V gene: TRBV6-1
clone size: many
J gene: TRBJ2-7
D gene: .
CDR3 protein: CASSEPGSSYEQYF
CDR3 DNA: TGTGCCAGCAGTGAACCGGGCAGCTCCTACGAGCAGTACTTC

V gene: TRBV15
clone size: many
J gene: TRBJ2-7
D gene: .
CDR3 protein: CATSIGGGHSYEQYF
CDR3 DNA: TGTGCCACCAGCATAGGGGGGGGACATTCCTACGAGCAGTACTTC

V gene: TRBV5-1
clone size: .
J gene: TRBJ2-5
D gene: .
CDR3 protein: CASSLGRGSETQYF
CDR3 DNA: TGCGCCAGCAGCTTGGGGAGGGGATCGGAGACCCAGTACTTC

V gene: TRBV20-1
clone size: many
J gene: TRBJ1-2
D gene: TRBD1
CDR3 protein: CSARDAGTGGGYTF
CDR3 DNA: TGCAGTGCTAGAGATGCGGGGACAGGCGGTGGCTACACCTTC

V gene: TRBV4-1
clone size: few
J gene: TRBJ2-5
D gene: .
CDR3 protein: CASSQDPRGQETQYF
CDR3 DNA: TGCGCCAGCAGCCAAGATCCCAGGGGCCAAGAGACCCAGTACTTC

V gene: TRBV5-4
clone size: .
J gene: TRBJ2-3
D gene: TRBD1
CDR3 protein: CASSSEQGKAGDTQYF
CDR3 DNA: TGTGCCAGCAGCTCCGAACAGGGGAAAGCAGGGGATACGCAGTATTTT

V gene: TRBV15
clone size: .
J gene: TRBJ2-3
D gene: .
CDR3 protein: CATSRGAGLSDTQYF
CDR3 DNA: TGTGCCACCAGCAGAGGAGCGGGCCTCAGCGATACGCAGTATTTT

V gene: TRBV18
clone size: .
J gene: TRBJ2-1
D gene: .
CDR3 protein: CASSQRAGEQFF
CDR3 DNA: TGTGCCAGCTCACAAAGAGCGGGTGAGCAGTTCTTC

V gene: TRBV6-2/TRBV6-3
clone size: .
J gene: TRBJ2-6
D gene: .
CDR3 protein: CASRDAGANVLTF
CDR3 DNA: TGTGCCAGCAGAGATGCTGGGGCCAACGTCCTGACTTTC

V gene: TRBV15
clone size: many
J gene: TRBJ1-5
D gene: .
CDR3 protein: CATSRGVNNQPQHF
CDR3 DNA: TGTGCCACCAGCAGAGGGGTAAACAATCAGCCCCAGCATTTT

V gene: TRBV4-2
clone size: .
J gene: TRBJ1-1
D gene: .
CDR3 protein: CASSQDRLTEAFF
CDR3 DNA: TGTGCCAGCAGCCAAGACAGGTTGACTGAAGCTTTCTTT

V gene: TRBV6-5
clone size: many
J gene: TRBJ1-2
D gene: TRBD1
CDR3 protein: CASSYSPAGQGPYGYTF
CDR3 DNA: TGTGCCAGCAGTTACTCCCCCGCCGGACAGGGGCCCTATGGCTACACCTTC

V gene: TRBV15
clone size: few
J gene: TRBJ1-1
D gene: TRBD1
CDR3 protein: CATSRGGQGNTEAFF
CDR3 DNA: TGTGCCACCAGCAGGGGAGGACAGGGGAACACTGAAGCTTTCTTT

V gene: TRBV30
clone size: many
J gene: TRBJ2-7
D gene: TRBD1
CDR3 protein: CAWSIGRGQGEQYF
CDR3 DNA: TGTGCCTGGAGTATAGGAAGGGGGCAAGGCGAGCAGTACTTC

V gene: TRBV27
clone size: many
J gene: TRBJ2-7
D gene: .
CDR3 protein: CASSLYGGAHEQYF
CDR3 DNA: TGTGCCAGCAGTTTATACGGGGGTGCCCACGAGCAGTACTTC

V gene: TRBV18
clone size: many
J gene: TRBJ2-7
D gene: TRBD1
CDR3 protein: CASSPRGQNEQYF
CDR3 DNA: TGTGCCAGCTCACCAAGGGGGCAGAACGAGCAGTACTTC